This TCR beta chain was profiled in a study of T-cell memory formation after mild COVID-19. TCRdb fed the 5' RACE reads into MiXCR, producing one record per CDR3 protein. The data contain 58,000 or so distinct CDR3 sequences, approximately 30% of them singletons. This clonotype was seen a few times. V dropped 3 bases and J dropped 8 bases, with 13 bases sitting between them. CDR3 length equals 14 residues. This rearrangement joins TRBV12-3 or TRBV12-4 to TRBJ1-4; possibly TRBD1 for D (5 bases). Specimen: PBMCs or a T cell subset sorted from them (not recorded which). This TCR came from a man aged 18 to 30 who had mild COVID-19 (a few samples of this study predate the infection). Cell type and time point are not known. The CDR3 spells CASSLQGGGEKLFF. The CDR3 nucleotides are TGTGCCAGCAGTTTGCAGGGAGGAGGGGAAAAACTGTTTTTT.